Following are 14 T cell receptor beta chains from one sample sequenced in a study of blood T cell repertoires in COVID-19. Assay: immunoSEQ multiplex PCR; the TCRdb copy retains only in-frame clones and omits some. This repertoire shows over 45,000 clones, roughly 91% found once; its top ten account for about 8.1%. Sequencing was performed on peripheral blood. The receptors originated from a human donor in a cohort sampled during active COVID-19.

This chain connects TRBV7-8 to TRBJ2-7, with D tentatively TRBD2 (7 bases). Germline loops: CDR1 SGHVS, CDR2 FQNEAQ. The CDR3 has 12 residues. Trimming took off 3 bases at V and 12 bases at J, with 15 bases between the two ends. The CDR3 loop is CASSFNRERGYF. The CDR3 DNA follows: TGTGCCAGCAGCTTTAACAGGGAGCGGGGGTACTTC. The variable domain in full, completed from reference TRBV7-8 and TRBJ2-7, reads GAGVSQSPRYKVAKRGQDVALRCDPISGHVSLFWYQQALGQGPEFLTYFQNEAQLDKSGLPSDRFFAERPEGSVSTLKIQRTQQEDSAVYLCASSFNRERGYFGPGTRLTVT.

The V gene is TRBV6-5, the J gene TRBJ1-4; D ambiguous. The CDR3 runs to 13 residues. Looked up from germline, CDR1 is MNHEY and CDR2 is SVGAGI. V lost 9 bases to trimming and J lost 4 bases, with 12 bases between them. CDR3 in DNA: TGTGCCAGTCACTCGCATAATAATGAAAAACTGTTTTTT. Its translation: CASHSHNNEKLFF.

The chain uses TRBV4-3 and TRBJ1-1, with 10 bases matching TRBD1. The V segment lost 1 base and the J segment 4 bases; nucleotides outside the gene matches: 3. Germline V lookup: CDR1 LGHNA, CDR2 YSLEER. This CDR3 has 15 amino acids. The DNA for the CDR3 is TGCGCCAGCAGCCAAGGCCGGGACAGGGGCACTGAAGCTTTCTTT. It specifies CASSQGRDRGTEAFF.

The rearrangement uses TRBV18 and TRBJ1-5; D gene uncertain. The CDR3 extends over 17 amino acids. The V gene's germline CDR1 is KGHSH and CDR2 LQKENI. Trimming removed 1 base from V and 0 bases from J, with 13 bases in between. CDR3 region: CASSPQRVGDSNQPQHF. The CDR3 DNA sequence: TGTGCCAGCTCACCACAGCGGGTCGGGGATAGCAATCAGCCCCAGCATTTT. The whole variable domain, filled in from reference TRBV18 and TRBJ1-5, reads NAGVMQNPRHLVRRRGQEARLRCSPMKGHSHVYWYRQLPEEGLKFMVYLQKENIIDESGMPKERFSAEFPKEGPSILRIQQVVRGDSAAYFCASSPQRVGDSNQPQHFGDGTRLSIL.

The chain couples TRBV2 to TRBJ1-4, with no clear D. Germline assignment: CDR1 SNHLY and CDR2 FYNNEI. Deletions cut 3 bases from V and 6 bases from J, with 2 bases between. The CDR3 extends over 11 amino acids. The CDR3 region is CASSDYEKLFF. The CDR3 nucleotides read TGTGCCAGCAGTGACTATGAAAAACTGTTTTTT.

The V and J genes are TRBV5-1 and TRBJ2-7; 9 bases are a match to TRBD2. Germline loops: CDR1 SGHRS, CDR2 YFSETQ. After removal of 1 base from V and 3 bases from J, the junction contained 2 bases not matched to a gene. The length of the CDR3 is 14 residues. CDR3 coding DNA: TGCGCCAGCAGCTTGAATAGCGGGAGCTACGAGCAGTACTTC. This gives the protein CASSLNSGSYEQYF.

The chain joins TRBV6-6 to TRBJ1-3; TRBD1 matches at 7 bases. V shed 6 bases and J 0 bases; nucleotides not matched to a gene: 8. Germline V CDR1 and CDR2: MNHNY, SVGAGI (reference sequence). The CDR3 spans 16 residues. CDR3 in DNA: TGTGCCAGCAGGCCTTCGACAGGGACCTCTGGAAACACCATATATTTT. Encoded protein: CASRPSTGTSGNTIYF.

This clone was recorded a few times. The gene calls are TRBV5-4 and TRBJ2-3, with a tentative D call TRBD2 (6 bases). The ends were cut back, 3 bases at V and 5 bases at J, with 10 bases in the middle. The CDR3 consists of 13 residues. Germline CDR1 is SGHNT and CDR2 is YYREEE (reference sequence). CDR3: CASSWAGRDTQYF. The DNA for the CDR3 is TGTGCCAGCAGCTGGGCGGGGCGAGATACGCAGTATTTT. Based on the CDR3 plus reference TRBV5-4 and TRBJ2-3, the full variable domain is ETGVTQSPTHLIKTRGQQVTLRCSSQSGHNTVSWYQQALGQGPQFIFQYYREEENGRGNFPPRFSGLQFPNYSSELNVNALELDDSALYLCASSWAGRDTQYFGPGTRLTVL.

The genes are TRBV3-1 (or the pseudogene TRBV3-2) and TRBJ2-7; 10 bases match TRBD2. Per the germline V gene, CDR1 is LGHDT and CDR2 is YNNKEL (reference sequence). The CDR3 has 15 amino acids. V lost 4 bases, J lost 7 bases, and 10 bases stayed unmatched. CDR3: CASSPGLAGEQEQYF. The CDR3 region has the DNA TGTGCCAGCAGCCCGGGCCTAGCGGGAGAACAAGAGCAGTACTTC.

The chain employs TRBV5-6 and TRBJ2-7; no clear D. V was cut by 3 bases and J by 3 bases, with 4 bases left in between. The CDR3 is made up of 11 amino acids. Per germline, CDR1 SGHDT and CDR2 YYEEEE. The CDR3 region has the DNA TGTGCCAGCAGCTCCGGCTACGAGCAGTACTTC. As protein: CASSSGYEQYF.

The rearrangement uses TRBV18 and TRBJ1-5; D gene unclear. CDR3 length equals 15 residues. The germline V gene has CDR1 KGHSH and CDR2 LQKENI. Trimming stripped 1 base from V and 1 base from J, with 8 bases between. CDR3: CASSPRGVSNQPQHF. CDR3 bases: TGTGCCAGCTCACCACGCGGGGTCAGCAATCAGCCCCAGCATTTT.

V is TRBV6-1 and J is TRBJ2-5; weak D call: TRBD1 (6 bases). Per germline, CDR1 MNHNS and CDR2 SASEGT. The V end was cut by 1 base, the J end by 6 bases, with 21 bases between. The CDR3 runs to 17 residues. In nucleotides, the CDR3 is TGTGCCAGCAGTGAAGGGTTTCGGGCAGGTGACAGGAAGACCCAGTACTTC. Its translation is CASSEGFRAGDRKTQYF.

V usage is TRBV5-1 and J usage is TRBJ2-7; 12 bases are shared with TRBD2. Losses at the gene ends were 0 bases for V and 0 bases for J; bases not matched to a gene: 4. Germline loops: CDR1 SGHRS, CDR2 YFSETQ. This CDR3 has 17 amino acids. The CDR3 DNA reads as TGCGCCAGCAGCTTGGATCCTAGCGGGGGGGGCTCCTACGAGCAGTACTTC. Translating it yields CASSLDPSGGGSYEQYF. The full variable domain, with the rest looked up from reference TRBV5-1 and TRBJ2-7, is KAGVTQTPRYLIKTRGQQVTLSCSPISGHRSVSWYQQTPGQGLQFLFEYFSETQRNKGNFPGRFSGRQFSNSRSEMNVSTLELGDSALYLCASSLDPSGGGSYEQYFGPGTRLTVT.

V and J are TRBV24-1 and TRBJ2-1; 11 bases are shared with TRBD1. V lost 4 bases, J lost 7 bases, and 8 bases stayed unmatched. Germline values: CDR1 KGHDR, CDR2 SFDVKD. The CDR3 runs to 16 residues. CDR3 DNA: TGTGCCACCAGTGAGCGGGACAGGGGGTCTAGAAATGAGCAGTTCTTC. This sequence encodes CATSERDRGSRNEQFF.